Shown below are 21 T cell receptor beta chains from a single sample sequenced in a study of cytomegalovirus exposure and HLA in healthy donors. PCR primers comprised 60 Vbeta and 13 Jbeta primers. Profiling relied on immunoSEQ multiplex PCR, and the TCRdb table lists in-frame clones only, not all of them. The sample lists approximately 110,000 clones, approximately 73% seen once, with around 8.1% in the top ten. Material: PBMCs. Receptors originate from a man in his forties or fifties in good health and CMV-seronegative.

This clone was picked up a small number of times. This chain uses TRBV11-3 with TRBJ2-3; perhaps TRBD2 as D (7 bases). Germline V lookup: CDR1 SGHNT, CDR2 YENEEA. The CDR3 covers 14 residues. V was pared by 5 bases and J by 4 bases, with 13 bases between. The CDR3: CASSAGATADTQYF. In DNA, the CDR3 is TGTGCCAGCAGCGCGGGGGCTACCGCAGATACGCAGTATTTT.

In this sample, this clone turned up once. The chain links TRBV29-1 to TRBJ2-2; D is perhaps TRBD1 (5 bases). The CDR3 is made up of 13 amino acids. Trimming stripped 7 bases from V and 1 base from J, with 10 bases between. Germline CDR1 and CDR2: SQVTM and ANQGSEA. The CDR3: CSATGQNTGELFF. The CDR3 DNA reads TGCAGCGCCACTGGACAGAACACCGGGGAGCTGTTTTTT.

The chain is built from TRBV13 and TRBJ2-7; the match to TRBD2 covers 12 bases. Germline V gene sequence: CDR1 PRHDT, CDR2 FYEKMQ (reference sequence). This CDR3 is built from 15 residues. The trim removed 5 bases at V and 2 bases at J, leaving 4 bases unmatched. The CDR3 coding sequence is TGTGCCAGCAGCCCGCGGACTAGCGGGGCCTACGAGCAGTACTTC. Translation gives CASSPRTSGAYEQYF.

This clone has just one count. The CDR3 sequence is CASSLGDRAEAFF. Here the CDR3 DNA reads TGTGCCAGCAGCTTGGGGGACAGGGCTGAAGCTTTCTTT. J is TRBJ1-1 and V is TRBV5-4; the match to TRBD1 covers 9 bases. Germline-derived CDR1 and CDR2 are SGHNT and YYREEE (reference sequence). J was trimmed by 6 bases and V by 0 bases; bases with no gene match: 0. This CDR3 region has 13 residues.

The chain recombines TRBV27 with TRBJ2-3; 8 bases line up with TRBD1. CDR3 length: 15 residues. V trimming: 6 bases; J trimming: 1 base; junction bases outside the gene matches: 6. Per germline, CDR1 MNHEY and CDR2 SMNVEV (reference sequence). The CDR3 reads CASSRDRGRTDTQYF. CDR3 nucleotide sequence: TGTGCCAGCAGCCGAGACAGGGGCCGCACAGATACGCAGTATTTT.

The chain recombines TRBV6-1 with TRBJ1-4, with TRBD1 identical over 8 bases. The germline CDR1 and CDR2 sequences are MNHNS and SASEGT. The CDR3 length is 16 residues. Losses at the gene ends were 3 bases for V and 0 bases for J; bases not matched to a gene: 3. In DNA, the CDR3 is TGTGCCAGCAGTGACCAGACAGGGGCAACTAATGAAAAACTGTTTTTT. Its protein is CASSDQTGATNEKLFF.

The rearrangement uses TRBV7-2 and TRBJ2-7; tentatively, D is TRBD2 (5 bases). Trimming shortened V by 4 bases and J by 0 bases, and 13 bases separated the two germline ends. The CDR3 is made up of 15 amino acids. Germline CDR1 reads SGHTA; CDR2 reads FQGNSA. The CDR3 nucleotides are TGTGCCAGCAGCTCGCAAAGCGGCAGCTCCTACGAGCAGTACTTC. Translated: CASSSQSGSSYEQYF. Variable domain in full (rest from reference TRBV7-2 and TRBJ2-7): GAGVSQSPSNKVTEKGKDVELRCDPISGHTALYWYRQSLGQGLEFLIYFQGNSAPDKSGLPSDRFSAERTGGSVSTLTIQRTQQEDSAVYLCASSSQSGSSYEQYFGPGTRLTVT.

This clone has a single count. DNA of the CDR3: TGTGCCAGTAGTATGGGGGCACAGGGGTACCAAGAGACCCAGTACTTC. This sequence encodes CASSMGAQGYQETQYF. V usage is TRBV19 and J usage is TRBJ2-5; 7 positions match TRBD1. The CDR3 loop spans 16 amino acids. Trimming took 3 bases from V and 0 from J; bases not matched to a gene: 7. CDR1 and CDR2 from the germline V gene are LNHDA and SQIVND (reference sequence).

The gene calls are TRBV27 and TRBJ2-5, with TRBD2 matching over 13 bases. This CDR3 region has 15 residues. Germline V CDR1 and CDR2: MNHEY, SMNVEV (reference sequence). J gave up 3 bases and V 6 bases, and 4 bases lay outside the gene matches. CDR3 sequence (DNA): TGTGCCAGCAGCCCAGGGACTAGCGGGGAAGAGACCCAGTACTTC. As protein: CASSPGTSGEETQYF.

The chain has TRBV30 and TRBJ2-7, with a weak D call TRBD2 (5 bases). The germline V and J ends were trimmed by 2 bases and 5 bases, with 10 bases remaining between them. The germline gives CDR1 GTSNPN, CDR2 SVGIG (reference sequence). The CDR3 extends over 12 amino acids. CDR3 amino acids: CAWSPGVHEQYF. DNA of the CDR3: TGTGCCTGGAGTCCCGGGGTCCACGAGCAGTACTTC.

This chain links TRBV7-2 with TRBJ1-3; TRBD1 matches 7 bases. Germline V gene data show CDR1 as SGHTA and CDR2 as FQGNSA. The CDR3 runs 17 residues. With 3 bases clipped from V and 0 bases from J, the junction kept 8 bases outside the gene matches. Here the CDR3 reads CASSFSGTASSGNTIYF. CDR3 DNA sequence: TGTGCCAGCAGCTTCTCCGGGACAGCGAGCTCTGGAAACACCATATATTTT.

J is TRBJ2-7 and V is TRBV7-9; the match to TRBD2 covers 8 bases. This CDR3 is 15 amino acids long. Germline V gene lookup returns CDR1 SEHNR and CDR2 FQNEAQ (reference sequence). V lost 3 bases and J lost 1; bases outside the gene matches: 5. CDR3 sequence: CASSFGTSVSYEQYF. Here the CDR3 DNA reads TGTGCCAGCAGCTTCGGGACTAGTGTATCCTACGAGCAGTACTTC.

The V call is TRBV7-9, the J call TRBJ2-3, with a tentative D call TRBD2 (7 bases). V was shortened by 3 bases and J by 4 bases, with 14 bases between the two germline ends. The germline gives CDR1 SEHNR, CDR2 FQNEAQ (reference sequence). This CDR3 is 15 amino acids long. The DNA for the CDR3 is TGTGCCAGCAGCTTGAGGGGGGGAGGGTCAGATACGCAGTATTTT. Translation gives CASSLRGGGSDTQYF.

The gene calls are TRBV6-5 and TRBJ1-5; the D is unclear. This CDR3 is 12 amino acids long. Germline lookup yields CDR1 MNHEY and CDR2 SVGAGI. The V end lost 5 bases, the J end lost 15 bases, and 17 bases lay between the germline ends. DNA for the CDR3: TGTGCCAGCAGTCCTACGGGGAACTATTGGCATTTT. Residues: CASSPTGNYWHF.

This clone has more than one count but fewer than ten. The chain combines TRBV6-5 with TRBJ2-1; 12 bases line up with TRBD2. The CDR3 is 16 amino acids. Germline assignment: CDR1 MNHEY and CDR2 SVGAGI. The V segment lost 0 bases and the J segment 9 bases; nucleotides outside the gene matches: 6. The CDR3 DNA reads TGTGCCAGCAGTTACTCGACTAGCGGGGGCACGGGTGAGCAGTTCTTC. As protein: CASSYSTSGGTGEQFF.

The chain links TRBV4-1 to TRBJ1-5, with TRBD1 matching over 8 bases. The CDR3 is 14 amino acids. With V trimmed by 4 bases and J by 9 bases, 8 bases remained unmatched. Germline V gene lookup returns CDR1 MGHRA and CDR2 YSYEKL. The CDR3 DNA sequence: TGCGCCAGCAGCCTTAGGACAGGGCAAGGGCCCCAGCATTTT. Protein product: CASSLRTGQGPQHF.

CDR3 loop: CASSLGSGGEKLFF. CDR3 DNA sequence: TGCGCCAGCAGCTTGGGTTCAGGTGGGGAAAAACTGTTTTTT. The chain joins TRBV5-1 to TRBJ1-4; D is unclear. The CDR3 is 14 amino acids. The V end lost 0 bases, the J end lost 8 bases, and 11 bases lay between the germline ends. The germline V gene has CDR1 SGHRS and CDR2 YFSETQ.

The chain recombines TRBV7-2 with TRBJ1-1; 7 nucleotides line up with TRBD1. The CDR3 loop spans 13 amino acids. The junction had 7 bases not matched to a gene; V was cut back by 5 bases and J by 7 bases. Germline V gives CDR1 SGHTA, CDR2 FQGNSA. In DNA, the CDR3 is TGTGCCAGCAGCCGAAAGACAGGGATTGAAGCTTTCTTT. Protein sequence: CASSRKTGIEAFF.

CDR3 in DNA: TGCAGCGGAACCGGACAGGGAAGAGCCGAGCAGTACTTC. This codes for CSGTGQGRAEQYF. The chain carries TRBV29-1 and TRBJ2-7, with 8 bases fitting TRBD1. CDR3 size: 13 residues. The V gene end was trimmed by 7 bases and the J gene end by 6 bases; junction bases not matched to a gene: 11. The germline V gene has CDR1 SQVTM and CDR2 ANQGSEA.

This clone appeared once. CDR3 DNA sequence: TGCGCCAGCAGCCCCGGACTAGCGGGGCCCTACAATGAGCAGTTCTTC. This translates into CASSPGLAGPYNEQFF. This chain uses TRBV5-1 with TRBJ2-1, with TRBD2 matching over 12 bases. This CDR3 has 16 amino acids. Germline lookup yields CDR1 SGHRS and CDR2 YFSETQ. Unmatched junction bases numbered 4, after V lost 4 bases and J lost 2 bases.

This clone appeared a few times. This rearrangement joins TRBV4-2 to TRBJ2-7; 11 bases agree with TRBD2. The V gene's germline CDR1 is LGHNA and CDR2 YNFKEQ. The CDR3 extends over 17 amino acids. With V trimmed by 3 bases and J by 4 bases, 11 bases remained unmatched. This chain's CDR3 is CASSQGSSGGAHYEQYF. CDR3 nucleotide sequence: TGTGCCAGCAGCCAGGGAAGTAGCGGGGGGGCTCATTACGAGCAGTACTTC.